This is a list of T cell receptor beta chains from one sample in a study of blood T cell repertoires in COVID-19. TCRdb's copy holds only in-frame clones and misses some; the assay was immunoSEQ multiplex PCR. This sample has about 72,000 clones; approximately 82% occur once, and the top ten carry 6.6%. The source material was peripheral blood. The source is a man in his 60s with acute or convalescent COVID-19. Each CDR3 is given with its conserved first and last residue. D genes are given only for firm matches. Rows may omit the clone size; those that give it use once, few, many or a size class.

NA	NA	TRBJ1-6	15	TRBV5-5	CASSLAVQGFSPLHF	TGTGCCAGCAGCTTGGCCGTACAGGGCTTTTCACCCCTCCACTTT
TRBD1	NA	TRBJ1-2	16	TRBV5-4	CASSFDYRGSGYGYTF	TGTGCCAGCAGCTTCGACTACAGGGGGTCGGGCTATGGCTACACCTTC
NA	NA	TRBJ2-3	13	TRBV10-2	CASRDWATDTQYF	TGCGCCAGCAGGGACTGGGCGACAGATACGCAGTATTTT
TRBD2	NA	TRBJ2-7	14	TRBV5-1	CASSFETSGVEQYF	TGCGCCAGCAGCTTCGAGACTAGCGGGGTCGAGCAGTACTTC
NA	few	TRBJ2-7	13	TRBV9	CASSVDPPGEQYF	TGTGCCAGCAGCGTAGACCCTCCGGGGGAGCAGTACTTC
NA	once	TRBJ1-1	13	TRBV28	CASRTATDTEAFF	TGTGCCAGCAGGACAGCGACCGACACTGAAGCTTTCTTT
NA	once	TRBJ2-5	12	TRBV7-2	CASSSFLETQYF	TGTGCCAGCAGCAGCTTCTTGGAGACCCAGTACTTC
NA	once	TRBJ2-3	13	TRBV30	CAWSGQSTDTQYF	TGTGCCTGGTCCGGACAGAGCACAGATACGCAGTATTTT
TRBD1	NA	TRBJ2-2	16	TRBV24-1	CATSDAGTGSSGELFF	TGTGCCACCAGTGATGCCGGGACAGGGTCTTCGGGGGAGCTGTTTTTT
NA	NA	TRBJ1-2	13	TRBV4-2	CASSPLQAYGYTF	TGTGCCAGCAGCCCTTTACAGGCCTATGGCTACACCTTC
NA	NA	TRBJ2-3	12	TRBV7-2	CASSPNIDTQYF	TGTGCCAGCAGCCCTAATATAGATACGCAGTATTTT
TRBD1	NA	TRBJ2-6	17	TRBV29-1	CSVGTGTGGVGANVLTF	TGCAGCGTTGGCACCGGGACAGGGGGTGTTGGGGCCAACGTCCTGACTTTC
TRBD2	NA	TRBJ2-1	14	TRBV6-2/TRBV6-3	CASSSGGGVDEQFF	TGTGCCAGCAGTTCTGGCGGGGGGGTCGATGAGCAGTTCTTC
NA	NA	TRBJ1-3	17	TRBV5-4	CASSSVGGQSSGNTIYF	TGTGCCAGCAGCTCCGTCGGGGGGCAGAGCTCTGGAAACACCATATATTTT
TRBD1	NA	TRBJ2-7	16	TRBV2	CASSYRLLDRGREQYF	TGTGCCAGCAGTTACCGACTGTTGGACAGGGGGCGCGAGCAGTACTTC
TRBD2	NA	TRBJ2-1	15	TRBV10-2	CASSRSSGGYNEQFF	TGCGCCAGCAGTCGGTCTAGCGGGGGTTACAATGAGCAGTTCTTC
NA	NA	TRBJ2-1	17	TRBV3-1/TRBV3-2	CASSQDRVAGIYNEQFF	TGTGCCAGCAGCCAAGATCGGGTGGCGGGGATATACAATGAGCAGTTCTTC
TRBD1	few	TRBJ1-5	15	TRBV30	CAWSLPDRDYQPQHF	TGTGCCTGGAGCCTACCCGACAGGGATTATCAGCCCCAGCATTTT
NA	NA	TRBJ1-4	14	TRBV7-2	CASSLEARGEKLFF	TGTGCCAGCAGCTTAGAGGCACGGGGGGAAAAACTGTTTTTT
NA	NA	TRBJ2-5	14	TRBV24-1	CATSEPGHSETQYF	TGTGCCACCAGTGAGCCGGGACACTCAGAGACCCAGTACTTC
NA	NA	TRBJ1-5	16	TRBV7-9	CASSPGGGKSNQPQHF	TGTGCCAGCAGCCCCGGGGGGGGAAAGAGCAATCAGCCCCAGCATTTT
NA	NA	TRBJ1-1	14	TRBV5-1	CASSFKDMNTEAFF	TGCGCCAGCAGCTTTAAGGACATGAACACTGAAGCTTTCTTT
TRBD2	few	TRBJ2-3	15	TRBV27	CASSLLAGSTDTQYF	TGTGCCAGCAGTTTGTTAGCGGGGAGCACAGATACGCAGTATTTT
TRBD1	NA	TRBJ1-5	16	TRBV19	CASRNSGTGGNQPQHF	TGTGCCAGTAGAAACTCCGGGACAGGGGGCAATCAGCCCCAGCATTTT
NA	few	TRBJ1-5	14	TRBV6-1	CASSENPGNQPQHF	TGTGCCAGCAGTGAAAACCCGGGAAATCAGCCCCAGCATTTT
NA	NA	TRBJ1-5	16	TRBV21-1	CASSNRCRACDQPQHF	TGTGCCAGCAGCAATAGATGCAGGGCTTGTGATCAGCCCCAGCATTTT
NA	NA	TRBJ2-3	16	TRBV6-1	CASSEIGGGRTDTQYF	TGTGCCAGCAGTGAAATTGGCGGGGGCCGCACAGATACGCAGTATTTT
TRBD1	NA	TRBJ2-7	12	TRBV19	CASKDRAHEQYF	TGTGCCAGTAAGGACAGGGCGCACGAGCAGTACTTC
NA	NA	TRBJ2-2	14	TRBV6-2/TRBV6-3	CASSPIGGAGELFF	TGTGCCAGCAGTCCCATCGGCGGGGCCGGGGAGCTGTTTTTT
TRBD2	NA	TRBJ2-1	14	TRBV5-1	CASSISGGNNEQFF	TGCGCCAGCAGCATTAGCGGGGGGAACAATGAGCAGTTCTTC
TRBD1	NA	TRBJ1-4	16	TRBV5-1	CASSLATGGYYEKLFF	TGCGCCAGCAGCTTGGCCACAGGGGGCTATTATGAAAAACTGTTTTTT
TRBD1	NA	TRBJ1-2	14	TRBV4-2	CASSQSGTGSGYTF	TGTGCCAGCAGCCAATCCGGGACAGGGAGCGGCTACACCTTC
NA	NA	TRBJ1-3	15	TRBV7-2	CASRPSGYAGNTIYF	TGTGCCAGCAGACCCTCAGGGTACGCTGGAAACACCATATATTTT
NA	NA	TRBJ2-3	13	TRBV29-1	CSVDLGGATPQYF	TGCAGCGTTGATTTAGGGGGGGCGACCCCGCAGTATTTT
TRBD2	NA	TRBJ2-3	13	TRBV6-5	CASTGTSGDTQYF	TGTGCCAGCACTGGGACTAGCGGAGATACGCAGTATTTT
NA	NA	TRBJ1-5	15	TRBV7-2	CASSLANRAEQPQHF	TGTGCCAGCAGCTTAGCGAACAGGGCTGAGCAGCCCCAGCATTTT
TRBD1	NA	TRBJ1-1	15	TRBV29-1	CSVPGQTIMNTEAFF	TGCAGCGTCCCGGGACAGACCATTATGAACACTGAAGCTTTCTTT
NA	NA	TRBJ1-5	16	TRBV5-5	CASSILGGDSNQPQHF	TGTGCCAGCAGCATTTTAGGCGGAGATAGCAATCAGCCCCAGCATTTT
TRBD1	NA	TRBJ1-1	13	TRBV30	CAWSGTGGTEAFF	TGTGCCTGGAGCGGGACAGGGGGCACTGAAGCTTTCTTT
NA	NA	TRBJ1-1	13	TRBV6-2/TRBV6-3	CASSFGGNTEAFF	TGTGCCAGCAGTTTTGGCGGGAACACTGAAGCTTTCTTT